This T cell receptor beta chain comes out of a study of cytomegalovirus exposure and HLA in healthy donors. Overall study findings and caveats: Researchers had no immune exposure information except CMV serostatus available. Listed as cytomegalovirus-associated were 164 TCR beta chains.

Researchers ran the PCR with 60 Vbeta and 13 Jbeta primers. Using immunoSEQ multiplex PCR, the repertoire was profiled, and TCRdb retains in-frame clones only, with some absent. In all, the sample yields about 160,000 clones. A word on this clone: Its antigen is unknown.

The CDR3 is 16 amino acids. CDR1 SGDLS and CDR2 YYNGEE come from the germline V gene. After removal of 5 bases from V and 0 bases from J, the junction contained 10 bases not matched to a gene. The chain couples TRBV9 to TRBJ1-2; 7 nucleotides align to TRBD1. The receptor's source is a man younger than 45 in good health and CMV-seronegative. The sequenced sample was PBMCs. The CDR3 loop reads CASSAPRTGTNYGYTF. In nucleotides, the CDR3 is TGTGCCAGCAGTGCCCCCAGGACAGGAACTAACTATGGCTACACCTTC.